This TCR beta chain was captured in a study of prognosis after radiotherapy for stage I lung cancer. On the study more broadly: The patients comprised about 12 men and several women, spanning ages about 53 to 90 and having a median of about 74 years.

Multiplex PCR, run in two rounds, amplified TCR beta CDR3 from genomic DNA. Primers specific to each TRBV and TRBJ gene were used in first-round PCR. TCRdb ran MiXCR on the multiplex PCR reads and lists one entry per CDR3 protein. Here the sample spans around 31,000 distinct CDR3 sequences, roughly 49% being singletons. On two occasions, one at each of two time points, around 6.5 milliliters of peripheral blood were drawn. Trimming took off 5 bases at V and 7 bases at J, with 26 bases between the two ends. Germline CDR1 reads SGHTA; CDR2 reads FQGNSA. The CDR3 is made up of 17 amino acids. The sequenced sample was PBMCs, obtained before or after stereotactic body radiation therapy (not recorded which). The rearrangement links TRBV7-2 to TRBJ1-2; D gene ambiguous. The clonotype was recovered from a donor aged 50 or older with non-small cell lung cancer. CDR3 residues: CASSPAWVGGVFSGYTF. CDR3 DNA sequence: TGTGCCAGCAGCCCCGCTTGGGTAGGAGGAGTGTTTTCTGGCTACACCTTC. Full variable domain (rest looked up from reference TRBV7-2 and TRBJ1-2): GAGVSQSPSNKVTEKGKDVELRCDPISGHTALYWYRQSLGQGLEFLIYFQGNSAPDKSGLPSDRFSAERTGGSVSTLTIQRTQQEDSAVYLCASSPAWVGGVFSGYTFGSGTRLTVV.